This TCR beta chain was identified during a study of beta chain features in type 1 diabetes. Across the study: Age, gender and cell yields were similar between patients and healthy donors. Study results and limitations: Possible PCR preference for shorter templates applied equally to patients and controls. A moderate, significant TCRB CDR3 shortening appeared in type 1 diabetes across four CD4+ subsets.

Trimming cost V 7 bases and J 5 bases, with 12 bases left between them. In germline, CDR1 is SQVTM, CDR2 ANQGSEA. The CDR3 is made up of 12 amino acids. By way of CD45RO/CCR7/CD25/CD127/CD95/CD27, the CD4+ regulatory, stem cell-like memory, central memory and naive cells were sorted. Expressed TCRB transcripts were sequenced after all isolated RNA was converted to cDNA. Roughly 3.6 million reads on average were seen across naive, central memory and regulatory T cell samples. Produced via immunoSEQ multiplex PCR; TCRdb's table is partial and in-frame only. The sample includes over 600,000 clones, 9.5% to 15% seen only once; the top ten take roughly 0.12%. As for this clone: The antigen is not known.

This chain connects TRBV29-1 to TRBJ1-5, with a possible D match to TRBD1 (6 bases). The TCR originated in a man aged 25 to 45 with type 1 diabetes. Sequenced input: naive CD4+ T cells from blood. CDR3 in amino acids: CSGGQPDQPQHF. The DNA of the CDR3 is TGCAGCGGCGGACAGCCTGATCAGCCCCAGCATTTT.